The 22 T cell receptor beta chains given below trace back to one sample, sequenced in a study of blood T cells in healthy people across ages. It was with a sample-barcoded 5' primer and a J-beta primer mix that a second PCR of roughly 7 to 12 cycles was run. TCRdb re-called the 5' RACE reads through MiXCR, storing one row per CDR3 protein. There are roughly 900,000 distinct CDR3 sequences in the sample; about 48% occur only once, and roughly an eighth lies in the top ten. Material: blood. All receptors come from a man under 40 in good health.

The gene calls are TRBV2 and TRBJ1-1; maybe TRBD1 (5 bases). Germline CDR1 and CDR2: SNHLY and FYNNEI. The CDR3 covers 15 residues. V lost 5 bases and J 1 base, leaving 14 bases between the germline ends. CDR3 sequence: CASSPEGQKNTEAFF. In nucleotides, the CDR3 is TGTGCCAGCAGTCCCGAAGGACAAAAGAACACTGAAGCTTTCTTT.

This clonotype was observed a handful of times. V is TRBV11-2 and J is TRBJ2-6; 10 bases map to TRBD1. V was clipped by 5 bases and J by 0 bases; unmatched bases: 1. Germline V CDR1 and CDR2: SGHAT, FQNNGV. CDR3 size: 16 residues. Here the CDR3 reads CASSRDRGSGANVLTF. The CDR3 DNA follows: TGTGCCAGCAGCCGGGACAGGGGCTCTGGGGCCAACGTCCTGACTTTC.

V gene TRBV12-3 or TRBV12-4 combines with J gene TRBJ2-7; D is perhaps TRBD1 or TRBD2 (6 bases each). This CDR3 region has 15 residues. V lost 2 bases to trimming and J lost 3 bases, with 14 bases between them. CDR3 sequence reads: CASSLSRRGIYEQYF. CDR3 in DNA: TGTGCCAGCAGTTTATCAAGGAGGGGGATCTACGAGCAGTACTTC.

This clonotype has at least ten counts. The V call is TRBV6-6, the J call TRBJ2-7; D ambiguous. The CDR3 totals 12 residues. V shed 9 bases and J shed 1 base, with 10 bases lying between them. The germline V gene has CDR1 MNHNY and CDR2 SVGAGI (reference sequence). The CDR3 loop is CASIPQSYEQYF. Here the CDR3 DNA reads TGTGCCAGTATCCCGCAGTCCTACGAGCAGTACTTC.

The chain carries TRBV4-2 and TRBJ2-1; tentatively, D is TRBD2 (5 bases). This CDR3 is built from 16 residues. Germline V gene sequence: CDR1 LGHNA, CDR2 YNFKEQ. V gave up 2 bases and J gave up 6 bases, with 17 bases separating them. CDR3 protein: CASSQLQRSRGNEQFF. DNA of the CDR3: TGTGCCAGCAGCCAATTACAGAGATCCCGGGGCAATGAGCAGTTCTTC.

The V and J genes are TRBV4-1 and TRBJ2-7; 13 positions match TRBD2. Germline V gives CDR1 MGHRA, CDR2 YSYEKL. The V segment lost 4 bases and the J segment 3 bases; nucleotides outside the gene matches: 12. This CDR3 is built from 18 residues. CDR3 amino acids: CASSRGLAGALGSYEQYF. CDR3 nucleotide sequence: TGCGCCAGCAGCCGAGGACTAGCGGGGGCCTTGGGGAGCTACGAGCAGTACTTC.

This clonotype has more than one count but fewer than ten. The chain has TRBV20-1 and TRBJ2-7; no clear D gene. Trimming pared 0 bases from V and 2 bases from J, leaving 14 bases between. CDR1 and CDR2 (germline): DFQATT, SNEGSKA (reference sequence). The CDR3 is 15 amino acids. DNA for the CDR3: TGCAGTGCTAGAGATAGGACGAGAAGCCCCTACGAGCAGTACTTC. Its protein product is CSARDRTRSPYEQYF.

This clonotype showed up many times. The chain recombines TRBV3-1 with TRBJ2-3; 9 bases fit TRBD1. This CDR3 has 15 amino acids. CDR1 and CDR2 (germline): LGHDT, YNNKEL (reference sequence). With V trimmed by 4 bases and J by 2 bases, 4 bases remained unmatched. The CDR3 reads CASSLRTGVTDTQYF. The CDR3 nucleotides read TGTGCCAGCAGCCTCAGGACAGGGGTCACAGATACGCAGTATTTT.

The genes are TRBV11-2 and TRBJ2-1; TRBD2 might be the D (6 bases). The germline gives CDR1 SGHAT, CDR2 FQNNGV. Trimming stripped 3 bases from V and 7 bases from J, with 10 bases between. CDR3 size: 13 residues. The chain's CDR3 is CASSFDRGNEQFF. The CDR3, as DNA: TGTGCCAGCAGCTTTGATCGGGGGAATGAGCAGTTCTTC.

The chain joins TRBV5-6 to TRBJ1-5; D is possibly TRBD1 (6 bases). Trimming left V 0 bases short and J 5 bases short, with 12 bases between. CDR1 is SGHDT and CDR2 is YYEEEE in the germline V gene. The CDR3 spans 15 residues. In DNA, the CDR3 is TGTGCCAGCAGCTTGGTGGGACAATCGGATCAGCCCCAGCATTTT. It specifies CASSLVGQSDQPQHF.

The chain has TRBV3-1 and TRBJ2-5; 12 bases fit TRBD2. V was clipped by 4 bases and J by 4 bases; unmatched bases: 7. Germline V gene sequence: CDR1 LGHDT, CDR2 YNNKEL (reference sequence). This CDR3 is 16 amino acids long. CDR3 loop: CASSRPSGGATETQYF. DNA for the CDR3: TGTGCCAGCAGCCGCCCTAGCGGGGGGGCCACAGAGACCCAGTACTTC.

This chain links TRBV27 with TRBJ1-6, with 8 bases aligning to TRBD1. Germline values: CDR1 MNHEY, CDR2 SMNVEV (reference sequence). The CDR3 covers 18 residues. After removal of 6 bases from V and 5 bases from J, the junction contained 15 bases not matched to a gene. DNA for the CDR3: TGTGCCAGCAGGCCGAAGGGGACAGGAACGGGGAATAATTCACCCCTCCACTTT. This encodes CASRPKGTGTGNNSPLHF.

The chain recombines TRBV5-1 with TRBJ1-2; unclear D gene. V was cut by 2 bases and J by 4 bases, with 12 bases left in between. This CDR3 has 14 amino acids. Germline V gives CDR1 SGHRS, CDR2 YFSETQ. The chain's CDR3 is CASSFGRESYGYTF. Written as DNA, the CDR3 is TGCGCCAGCAGCTTTGGACGGGAAAGCTATGGCTACACCTTC.

This clonotype appeared a few times. This rearrangement joins TRBV27 to TRBJ2-7, with D perhaps matching TRBD2 (6 bases). With 10 bases removed from V and 6 bases from J, the gap between germline ends came to 16 bases. Germline CDR1 and CDR2: MNHEY and SMNVEV (reference sequence). The CDR3 sequence is 12 residues long. The DNA for the CDR3 is TGTGCCACGGGCGCGGGGCTTAGCGAGCAGTACTTC. Translating it yields CATGAGLSEQYF.

V gene TRBV11-3 combines with J gene TRBJ1-2, with 8 bases aligning to TRBD1. The CDR3 is made up of 15 amino acids. J was trimmed by 5 bases and V by 1 base; bases with no gene match: 6. Germline assignment: CDR1 SGHNT and CDR2 YENEEA. Here the CDR3 DNA reads TGTGCCAGCAGCTTAGGGACAGGGTTCACGTATGGCTACACCTTC. Residues: CASSLGTGFTYGYTF.

This chain uses TRBV12-3 or TRBV12-4 with TRBJ2-5; D unclear. The J call may be faulty, since TRBJ2-7 better matches the DNA end. This CDR3 is 13 amino acids long. This CDR3 reads CASSEDGISEQYF. CDR3 sequence (DNA): TGTGCCAGCAGTGAGGACGGAATATCCGAGCAGTACTTC.

The genes are TRBV7-2 and TRBJ2-3; the D is unclear. The CDR3 extends over 13 amino acids. Germline V gene sequence: CDR1 SGHTA, CDR2 FQGNSA. The ends were cut back, 5 bases at V and 2 bases at J, with 8 bases in the middle. Written as DNA, the CDR3 is TGTGCCAGCAGCCCCGCTACCACAGATACGCAGTATTTT. It codes for CASSPATTDTQYF.

V usage is TRBV6-6 and J usage is TRBJ2-3, with D perhaps given as TRBD1 or TRBD2 (5 bases each). Germline CDR1 and CDR2: MNHNY and SVGAGI (reference sequence). The V end lost 5 bases, the J end lost 7 bases, and 13 bases lay between the germline ends. This CDR3 has 13 amino acids. For the CDR3, the DNA is TGTGCCAGCAGTCCACCCCCGGGGCATACGCAGTATTTT. Encoded protein: CASSPPPGHTQYF.

The rearrangement joins TRBV29-1 to TRBJ2-7; TRBD1 or TRBD2 may be the D gene (6 bases each). From germline, CDR1 is SQVTM and CDR2 ANQGSEA. Trimming removed 3 bases from V and 3 bases from J, with 12 bases in between. The CDR3 has 13 amino acids. The DNA of the CDR3 is TGCAGCGTTGAGGGGGGCACGAGCTACGAGCAGTACTTC. Amino acids: CSVEGGTSYEQYF.

The genes are TRBV12-3 or TRBV12-4 and TRBJ1-2, with D perhaps matching TRBD1 (6 bases). There are 16 residues in the CDR3. V shed 1 base and J shed 8 bases, with 20 bases lying between them. The CDR3 reads CASSLGRGGRRAGYTF. For the CDR3, the DNA is TGTGCCAGCAGTTTAGGCCGGGGGGGGCGCCGAGCGGGCTACACCTTC.

This clonotype was detected many times. DNA of the CDR3: TGTGCCAGCAGTTACGGGGCGAGCACAGATACGCAGTATTTT. Translation: CASSYGASTDTQYF. The chain joins TRBV6-5 to TRBJ2-3; perhaps TRBD1 as D (5 bases). Germline V lookup: CDR1 MNHEY, CDR2 SVGAGI. The CDR3 has 14 amino acids. The V end was cut by 2 bases, the J end by 0 bases, with 6 bases between.

This chain uses TRBV7-6 with TRBJ1-1; no firm D call. Germline V gene data show CDR1 as SGHVS and CDR2 as FNYEAQ. The CDR3 runs to 13 residues. Trimming cost V 5 bases and J 3 bases, with 10 bases left between them. The CDR3 spells CASSEGGHTEAFF. The CDR3 DNA follows: TGTGCCAGCAGCGAGGGAGGGCACACTGAAGCTTTCTTT. Full variable domain (remainder filled in from reference TRBV7-6 and TRBJ1-1): GAGVSQSPRYKVTKRGQDVALRCDPISGHVSLYWYRQALGQGPEFLTYFNYEAQQDKSGLPNDRFSAERPEGSISTLTIQRTEQRDSAMYRCASSEGGHTEAFFGQGTRLTVV.